This T cell receptor (beta chain) originates from a study of T-cell memory formation after mild COVID-19. In the study overall: Each donor largely had its own TCR clusters. The study's findings and limits: Later expanders leaned toward CD4+, whereas clones contracting from day 15 to 85 were balanced CD4/CD8. Of the contracting clones, CD4+ ones lay mainly in CM and EM, and CD8+ ones in EMRA. Some SARS-CoV-2-responding clones were already detected in memory before infection.

For this clonotype: The antigen remains undetermined.

This CDR3 is 15 amino acids long. Losses at the gene ends were 3 bases for V and 1 base for J; bases not matched to a gene: 9. In germline, CDR1 is SQVTM, CDR2 ANQGSEA. One entry per CDR3 protein, called by TCRdb with MiXCR from the 5' RACE reads. This table has approximately 500,000 distinct CDR3 sequences, around a quarter appearing once. The sequenced material came from PBMCs or a T cell subset sorted from them (not recorded which). This sequence originates from an adult woman who had mild COVID-19 (a few samples of this study predate the infection). Cell type and time point are not known. V gene TRBV29-1 combines with J gene TRBJ2-7; TRBD2 aligns across 7 bases. The chain's CDR3 is CSVDLGRVPSYEQYF. Written as DNA, the CDR3 is TGCAGCGTTGACTTGGGGAGGGTCCCTTCCTACGAGCAGTACTTC.